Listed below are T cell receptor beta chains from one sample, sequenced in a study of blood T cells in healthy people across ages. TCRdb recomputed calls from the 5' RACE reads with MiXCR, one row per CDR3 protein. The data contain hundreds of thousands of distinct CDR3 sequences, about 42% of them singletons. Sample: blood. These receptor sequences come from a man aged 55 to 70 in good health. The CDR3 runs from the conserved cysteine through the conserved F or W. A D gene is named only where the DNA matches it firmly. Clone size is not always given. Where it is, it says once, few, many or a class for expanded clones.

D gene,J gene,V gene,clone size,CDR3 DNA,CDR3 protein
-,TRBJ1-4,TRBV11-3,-,TGTGCCAGCAGCTTAGGTTCGTCAACTAATGAAAAACTGTTTTTT,CASSLGSSTNEKLFF
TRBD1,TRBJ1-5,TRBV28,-,TGTGCCAGCAGGCAGGGGGGTAGTCAGCCCCAGCATTTT,CASRQGGSQPQHF
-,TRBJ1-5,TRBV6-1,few,TGTGCCAGCAGCCTGCATAGCAATCAGCCCCAGCATTTT,CASSLHSNQPQHF
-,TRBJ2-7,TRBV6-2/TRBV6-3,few,TGTGCCAGCAGTTACCTTGTCTACGAGCAGTACTTC,CASSYLVYEQYF
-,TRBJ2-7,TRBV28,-,TGTGCCAGCAGTCCCAGGGGGGCGGGGGCCTACGAGCAGTACTTC,CASSPRGAGAYEQYF
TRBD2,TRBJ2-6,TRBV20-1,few,TGCAGTGCTTCCCAGGGACTAGCGGGGGGGACTGGGGCCAACGTCCTGACTTTC,CSASQGLAGGTGANVLTF
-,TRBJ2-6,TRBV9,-,TGTGCCAGCAGCGTACCCGTCGACAGGTACGACTCTGGGGCCAACGTCCTGACTTTC,CASSVPVDRYDSGANVLTF
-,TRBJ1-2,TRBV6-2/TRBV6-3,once,TGTGCCAGCAGTTACGGTGGGGCAAGGTCGGATGGCTACACCTTC,CASSYGGARSDGYTF
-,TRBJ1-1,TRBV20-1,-,TGCAGTGCTAGAGATACCGACAGAATCTTGAACACTGAAGCTTTCTTT,CSARDTDRILNTEAFF
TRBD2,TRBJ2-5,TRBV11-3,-,TGTGCCAGCAGCCGCGGGGGTGCTATTCAAGAGACCCAGTACTTC,CASSRGGAIQETQYF
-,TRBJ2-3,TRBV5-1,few,TGCGCCAGCAGCTCCATGTGGGGGGGCATAGATACGCAGTATTTT,CASSSMWGGIDTQYF
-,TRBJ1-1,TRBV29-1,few,TGCAGCGTAGTGACAGGTCTGAACACTGAAGCTTTCTTT,CSVVTGLNTEAFF
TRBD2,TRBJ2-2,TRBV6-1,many,TGTGCCACCAATGCCGCGACTAGCGGGGACACCGGGGAGCTGTTTTTT,CATNAATSGDTGELFF
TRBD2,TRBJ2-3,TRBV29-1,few,TGCAGCGTTGTTCCGGGGGGGTCGCGCACAGATACGCAGTATTTT,CSVVPGGSRTDTQYF
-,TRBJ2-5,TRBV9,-,TGTGCCAGCAGCCCCAGGGTTATTCCCTACGAGCTGTACTTC,CASSPRVIPYELYF
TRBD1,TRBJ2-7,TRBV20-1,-,TGCAGTGCTAAAGTGCCGGGACAGGGAAACTACGAGCAGTACTTC,CSAKVPGQGNYEQYF
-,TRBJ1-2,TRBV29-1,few,TGCAGCGTTGAAGTAGGGTATGGCTACACCTTC,CSVEVGYGYTF
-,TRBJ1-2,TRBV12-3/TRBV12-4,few,TGTGCCAGCGGACGGAACACAGCTAACTATGGCTACACCTTC,CASGRNTANYGYTF
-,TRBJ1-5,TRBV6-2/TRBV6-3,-,TGTGCCAGCAGAACAGGGATTCGTCAGCCCCAGCATTTT,CASRTGIRQPQHF
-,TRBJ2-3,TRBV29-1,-,TGCAGCGAGATGGAGGGGGGGGATACGCAGTATTTT,CSEMEGGDTQYF
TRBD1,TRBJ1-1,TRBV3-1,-,TGTGCCAGCAGCCTACAGACAGGGGCAGCTTTCTTT,CASSLQTGAAFF
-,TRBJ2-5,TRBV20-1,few,TGCAGTGCCAGAGGGGTGGCAGAGACCCAGTACTTC,CSARGVAETQYF
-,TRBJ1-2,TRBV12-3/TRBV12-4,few,TGTGCCAGCAGTCCGAGGGGAGGGGCTATGAAGATGGAGGGCTACACCTTC,CASSPRGGAMKMEGYTF
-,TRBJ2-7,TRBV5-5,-,TGTGCCAGCAGCGTCCAGTTTGGGGCCCACGAGCAGTACTTC,CASSVQFGAHEQYF
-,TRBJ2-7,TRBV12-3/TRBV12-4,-,TGTGCCAGCAGTTTGGGGGGAATTTTCTCCTACGAGCAGTACTTC,CASSLGGIFSYEQYF
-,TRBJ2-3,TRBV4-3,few,TGCGCCAGCAGCCAAGAGGGGAATACGCAGTATTTT,CASSQEGNTQYF
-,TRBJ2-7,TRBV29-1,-,TGCAGCGTTGAAAATGAACGGGGTGGCTACGAGCAGTACTTC,CSVENERGGYEQYF
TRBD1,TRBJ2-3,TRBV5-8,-,TGTGCCAGCAGCTCGGGACAGGCCCGTAAGTTGGGAACGCAGTATTTT,CASSSGQARKLGTQYF
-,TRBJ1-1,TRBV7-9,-,TGTGCCAGCAGCAGTAAGAGTTCTGGGATATTGAACACTGAAGCTTTCTTT,CASSSKSSGILNTEAFF
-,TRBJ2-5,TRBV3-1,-,TGTGCCAGCAGCGGGGAGCGGAGCCGAAACAATGAGCAGTACTTC,CASSGERSRNNEQYF
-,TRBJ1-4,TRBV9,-,TGTGCCAGCAGCGCAGAAGGGGGGGCAACTAATGAAAAACTGTTTTTT,CASSAEGGATNEKLFF